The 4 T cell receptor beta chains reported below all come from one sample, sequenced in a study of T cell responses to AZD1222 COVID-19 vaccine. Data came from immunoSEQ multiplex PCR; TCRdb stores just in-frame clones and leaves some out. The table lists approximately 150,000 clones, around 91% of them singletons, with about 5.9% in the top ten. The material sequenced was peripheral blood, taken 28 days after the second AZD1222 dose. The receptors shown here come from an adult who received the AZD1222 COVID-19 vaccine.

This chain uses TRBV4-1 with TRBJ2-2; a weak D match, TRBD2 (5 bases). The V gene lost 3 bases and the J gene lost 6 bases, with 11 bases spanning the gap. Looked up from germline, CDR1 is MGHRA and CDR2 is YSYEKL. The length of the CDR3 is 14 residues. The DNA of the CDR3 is TGCGCCAGCAGCCATTGGGGAGACGCCGGGGAGCTGTTTTTT. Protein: CASSHWGDAGELFF.

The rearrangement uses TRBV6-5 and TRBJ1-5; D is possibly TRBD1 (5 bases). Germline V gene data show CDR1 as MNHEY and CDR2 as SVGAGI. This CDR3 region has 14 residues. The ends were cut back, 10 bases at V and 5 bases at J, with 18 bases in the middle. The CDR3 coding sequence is TGTGCCACCAGGGACGCTACAGGTTATCAGCCCCAGCATTTT. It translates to CATRDATGYQPQHF.

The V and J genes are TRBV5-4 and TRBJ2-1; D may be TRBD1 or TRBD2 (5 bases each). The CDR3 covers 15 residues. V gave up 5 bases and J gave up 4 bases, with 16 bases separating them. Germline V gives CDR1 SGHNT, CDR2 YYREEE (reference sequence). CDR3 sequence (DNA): TGTGCCAGCAGATTTTTCGGGACCCAATACAATGAGCAGTTCTTC. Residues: CASRFFGTQYNEQFF.

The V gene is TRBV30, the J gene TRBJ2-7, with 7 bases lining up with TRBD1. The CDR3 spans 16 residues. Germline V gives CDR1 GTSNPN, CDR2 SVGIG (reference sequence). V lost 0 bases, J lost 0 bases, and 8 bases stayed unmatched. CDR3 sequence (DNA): TGTGCCTGGAGTGTACCCTCGGGACAGCTCTCCTACGAGCAGTACTTC. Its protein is CAWSVPSGQLSYEQYF.